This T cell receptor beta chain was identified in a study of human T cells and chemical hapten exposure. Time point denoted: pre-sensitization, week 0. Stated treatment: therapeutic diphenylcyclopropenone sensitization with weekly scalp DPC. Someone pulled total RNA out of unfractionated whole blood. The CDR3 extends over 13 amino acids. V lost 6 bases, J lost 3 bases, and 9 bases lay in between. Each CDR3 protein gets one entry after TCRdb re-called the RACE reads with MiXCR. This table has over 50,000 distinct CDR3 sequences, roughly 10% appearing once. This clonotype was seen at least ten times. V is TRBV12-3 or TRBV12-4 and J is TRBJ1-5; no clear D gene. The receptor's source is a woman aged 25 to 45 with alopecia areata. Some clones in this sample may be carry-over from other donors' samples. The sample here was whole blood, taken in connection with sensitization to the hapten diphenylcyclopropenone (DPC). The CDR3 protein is CASRDLPNQPQHF. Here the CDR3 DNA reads TGTGCCAGCAGGGACCTGCCCAATCAGCCCCAGCATTTT.